The 13 T cell receptor beta chains given below trace back to one sample, sequenced in a study of identical twins. TCRdb fed the 5' RACE reads into MiXCR, producing one record per CDR3 protein. The sample has hundreds of thousands of distinct CDR3 sequences, 9% to 15% seen once; the top ten hold around 1.5%. The same sample was also studied in work on yellow fever vaccine responses in identical twins.

Specimen: PBMCs. These receptors were collected from a woman under 30 in good health.

This clonotype showed up many times. This chain uses TRBV20-1 with TRBJ2-3, with 13 bases aligning to TRBD2. The CDR3 length is 14 residues. The V segment lost 5 bases and the J segment 4 bases; nucleotides outside the gene matches: 3. Germline V lookup: CDR1 DFQATT, CDR2 SNEGSKA (reference sequence). The CDR3 sequence: CSAAGLAGSDTQYF. As DNA, the CDR3 is TGCAGTGCTGCGGGACTAGCGGGGTCAGATACGCAGTATTTT.

Worth noting for this clonotype: A read error may produce the germline difference seen at one junction end. This chain links TRBV4-1 with TRBJ2-3; the match to TRBD1 covers 10 bases. Germline CDR1 is MGHRA and CDR2 is YSYEKL. The CDR3 totals 17 residues. CDR3 residues: CASRRLPTGGGVDTQYF. The CDR3 DNA sequence: TGCGCTAGCAGACGCCTCCCGACAGGGGGCGGGGTAGATACGCAGTATTTT.

This clonotype was picked up many times. The chain uses TRBV5-6 and TRBJ1-2, with 10 positions matching TRBD1. The junction had 4 bases not matched to a gene; V was cut back by 3 bases and J by 5 bases. Germline CDR1 reads SGHDT; CDR2 reads YYEEEE. The CDR3 sequence is 14 residues long. The CDR3 bases are TGTGCCAGCAGCTCCGGACAGGGGGTATATGGCTACACCTTC. Translating it yields CASSSGQGVYGYTF. Filled out from reference TRBV5-6 and TRBJ1-2, the complete variable domain reads DAGVTQSPTHLIKTRGQQVTLRCSPKSGHDTVSWYQQALGQGPQFIFQYYEEEERQRGNFPDRFSGHQFPNYSSELNVNALLLGDSALYLCASSSGQGVYGYTFGSGTRLTVV.

The rearrangement links TRBV6-6 to TRBJ1-1; D gene uncertain. This CDR3 spans 13 amino acids. Germline V gene data show CDR1 as MNHNY and CDR2 as SVGAGI (reference sequence). Trimming took off 8 bases at V and 0 bases at J, with 10 bases between the two ends. CDR3 DNA sequence: TGTGCCAGCGAACTGGCAGTGAACACTGAAGCTTTCTTT. It encodes CASELAVNTEAFF.

V gene TRBV6-5 combines with J gene TRBJ1-1, with D unresolved. The CDR3 is 15 amino acids. CDR1 is MNHEY, CDR2 SVGAGI, per germline. V was trimmed by 4 bases and J by 5 bases, leaving 17 bases between them. CDR3 in DNA: TGTGCCAGCAGTTTCCGACGTGGGTTGGGAACTGAAGCTTTCTTT. Its translation: CASSFRRGLGTEAFF.

This clonotype has a handful of counts. The CDR3: CASSLSSGDHTF. CDR3 DNA sequence: TGTGCCAGCAGCTTATCGTCGGGTGATCACACCTTC. The rearrangement uses TRBV5-5 and TRBJ1-2; the D is unclear. CDR1 and CDR2 from the germline V gene are SGHKS and YYEKEE (reference sequence). The CDR3 is 12 amino acids. Trimming removed 2 bases from V and 12 bases from J, with 14 bases in between.

The chain is built from TRBV20-1 and TRBJ2-3, with D unresolved. CDR1 and CDR2 (germline): DFQATT, SNEGSKA (reference sequence). The CDR3 sequence is 12 residues long. With 6 bases removed from V and 1 base from J, the gap between germline ends came to 8 bases. The CDR3 protein is CSAPTGTDTQYF. The CDR3 DNA is TGCAGTGCCCCGACCGGCACAGATACGCAGTATTTT.

This clonotype was seen more than once but under ten times. The chain is built from TRBV28 and TRBJ2-7; 8 nucleotides align to TRBD2. Per the germline V gene, CDR1 is MDHEN and CDR2 is SYDVKM. CDR3 length equals 17 residues. V lost 8 bases, J lost 0 bases, and 15 bases stayed unmatched. The CDR3 DNA is TGTGCCAGCTGGGGACTAGACCGAGACTACAGCTCCTACGAGCAGTACTTC. Its translation is CASWGLDRDYSSYEQYF.

The V and J genes are TRBV7-3 and TRBJ2-5; no definite D call. From germline, CDR1 is SGHTA and CDR2 FQGTGA. Trimming pared 5 bases from V and 5 bases from J, leaving 18 bases between. This CDR3 spans 15 amino acids. For the CDR3, the DNA is TGTGCCAGCAGCCCCTTCGGGCAAAAAGGGGAGACCCAGTACTTC. It translates to CASSPFGQKGETQYF. Variable domain in full (rest from reference TRBV7-3 and TRBJ2-5): GAGVSQTPSNKVTEKGKYVELRCDPISGHTALYWYRQSLGQGPEFLIYFQGTGAADDSGLPNDRFFAVRPEGSVSTLKIQRTERGDSAVYLCASSPFGQKGETQYFGPGTRLLVL.

The V call is TRBV5-1, the J call TRBJ1-1, with TRBD1 as a possible D gene (6 bases). V gave up 4 bases and J gave up 8 bases, with 12 bases separating them. The germline CDR1 and CDR2 sequences are SGHRS and YFSETQ. There are 12 residues in the CDR3. CDR3 sequence reads: CASSGEGGEAFF. In DNA, the CDR3 is TGCGCCAGCAGCGGCGAGGGGGGAGAAGCTTTCTTT.

The chain employs TRBV2 and TRBJ2-1; 10 nucleotides align to TRBD1. CDR3 length: 16 amino acids. Germline V lookup: CDR1 SNHLY, CDR2 FYNNEI. V shed 5 bases, J shed 6 bases, and the junction held 10 bases outside the gene matches. The CDR3, as DNA: TGTGCCAGCAGTAAACGGACAGGGGGGCCCTCCAATGAGCAGTTCTTC. The encoded protein is CASSKRTGGPSNEQFF.

The chain combines TRBV27 with TRBJ1-6, with TRBD1 matching 10 bases. The CDR3 has 15 residues. Germline V gives CDR1 MNHEY, CDR2 SMNVEV (reference sequence). After removal of 2 bases from V and 10 bases from J, the junction contained 5 bases not matched to a gene. In nucleotides, the CDR3 is TGTGCCAGCAGTTTAAGCCCGGGACAGGGGTCACCCCTCCACTTT. It codes for CASSLSPGQGSPLHF.

This clonotype was counted many times. This chain uses TRBV6-7 with TRBJ1-5; D is possibly TRBD1 (5 bases). TRBV6-7 is noted as an ORF with a role that remains uncertain. CDR3 length: 16 residues. V lost 0 bases, J lost 5 bases, and 14 bases lay in between. The CDR3 protein is CASSYSKAGTHQPQHF. Written as DNA, the CDR3 is TGTGCCAGCAGTTACTCGAAGGCAGGGACCCATCAGCCCCAGCATTTT.